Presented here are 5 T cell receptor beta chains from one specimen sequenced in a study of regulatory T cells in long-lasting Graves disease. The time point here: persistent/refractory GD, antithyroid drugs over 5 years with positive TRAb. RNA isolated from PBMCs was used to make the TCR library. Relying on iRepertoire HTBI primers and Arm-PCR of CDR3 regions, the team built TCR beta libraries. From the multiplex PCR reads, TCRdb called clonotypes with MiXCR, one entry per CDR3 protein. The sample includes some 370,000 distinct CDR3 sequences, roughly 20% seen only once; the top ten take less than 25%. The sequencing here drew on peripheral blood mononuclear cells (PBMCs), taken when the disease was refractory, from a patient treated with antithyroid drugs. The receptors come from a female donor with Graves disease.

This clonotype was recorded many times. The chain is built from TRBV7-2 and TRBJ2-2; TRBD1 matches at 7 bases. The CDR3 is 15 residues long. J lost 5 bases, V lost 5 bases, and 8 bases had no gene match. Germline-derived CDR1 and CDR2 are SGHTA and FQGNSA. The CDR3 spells CASSPDRVGTGELFF. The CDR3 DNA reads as TGTGCCAGCAGCCCTGACAGGGTCGGAACCGGGGAGCTGTTTTTT.

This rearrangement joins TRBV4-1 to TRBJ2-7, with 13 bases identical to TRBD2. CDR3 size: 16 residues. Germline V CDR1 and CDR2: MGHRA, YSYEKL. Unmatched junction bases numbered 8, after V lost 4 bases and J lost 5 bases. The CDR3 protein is CASSRSLAGGLNEQYF. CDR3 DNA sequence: TGCGCCAGCAGCCGCTCACTAGCGGGAGGGTTAAACGAGCAGTACTTC.

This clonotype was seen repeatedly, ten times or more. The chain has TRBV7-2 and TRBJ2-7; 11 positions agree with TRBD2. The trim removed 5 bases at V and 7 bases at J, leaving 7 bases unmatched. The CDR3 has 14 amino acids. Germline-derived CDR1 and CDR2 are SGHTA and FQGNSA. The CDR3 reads CASSGSGGEREQYF. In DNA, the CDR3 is TGTGCCAGCAGCGGTAGCGGGGGGGAGAGGGAGCAGTACTTC.

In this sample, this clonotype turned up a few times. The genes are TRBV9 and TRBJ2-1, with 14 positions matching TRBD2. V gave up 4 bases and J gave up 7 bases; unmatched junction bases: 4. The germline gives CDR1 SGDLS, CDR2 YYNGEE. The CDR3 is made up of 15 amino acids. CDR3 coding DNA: TGTGCCAGCAGCCCGGGACTAGCGGGAGTTAATGAGCAGTTCTTC. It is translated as CASSPGLAGVNEQFF.

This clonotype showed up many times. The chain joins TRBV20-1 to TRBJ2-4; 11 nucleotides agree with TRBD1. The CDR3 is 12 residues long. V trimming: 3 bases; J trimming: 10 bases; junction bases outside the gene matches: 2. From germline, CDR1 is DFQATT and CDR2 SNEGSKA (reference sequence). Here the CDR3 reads CSARGDRGIQYF. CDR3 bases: TGCAGTGCTAGGGGGGACAGGGGGATTCAGTACTTC.